The clone carrying this T cell receptor beta chain was seen more than once but under ten times. CDR3 length: 15 residues. V lost 3 bases, J lost 8 bases, and 6 bases stayed unmatched. The germline CDR1 and CDR2 sequences are LNHNV and YYDKDF (reference sequence). This entry is derived from a study of T-cell reconstitution after alpha-beta-depleted transplantation in children. Molecular barcoding with unique molecular identifiers was used for the TCRbeta library. TCRdb recomputed calls from the PCR reads with MiXCR, one row per CDR3 protein. The table shows 420,000 or so distinct CDR3 sequences, with about a tenth occurring only once.

The chain employs TRBV15 and TRBJ1-4; 10 bases are a match to TRBD1. Sequenced material: PBMCs from the stem cell graft donor, taken from the stem cell graft. The source of this sequence is a human donor who donated a stem cell graft to a child with acute myeloid leukemia. CDR3 region: CATSRLDRGQEKLFF. Written as DNA, the CDR3 is TGTGCCACCAGCAGGTTAGACAGGGGGCAAGAAAAACTGTTTTTT. The full variable domain, with the rest looked up from reference TRBV15 and TRBJ1-4, is DAMVIQNPRYQVTQFGKPVTLSCSQTLNHNVMYWYQQKSSQAPKLLFHYYDKDFNNEADTPDNFQSRRPNTSFCFLDIRSPGLGDTAMYLCATSRLDRGQEKLFFGSGTQLSVL.